This is a list of T cell receptor beta chains from one sample in a study of OX40 agonist ivuxolimab in advanced cancers. Sequencing used immunoSEQ multiplex PCR; TCRdb keeps in-frame clones, though not all of them. This sample has almost 20,000 clones, with roughly 80% found just once. The specimen was CD4+ or CD8+ T cells sorted from blood, collected in a trial of the OX40 agonist ivuxolimab. Receptors originate from an adult with an advanced solid tumor such as melanoma, head and neck, liver or kidney cancer. CDR3s include the opening cysteine and the closing phenylalanine or tryptophan. D genes are given only for firm matches. Clone size appears in some rows only: once, few, many, or a class for an expanded clone.

clone_size	d_call	j_call	v_call	cdr3_nt	cdr3_aa
.	TRBD2	TRBJ2-1	TRBV6-5	TGTGCCAGCACCCCACTAGCGGGGCCATACAATGAGCAGTTCTTC	CASTPLAGPYNEQFF
.	TRBD1	TRBJ2-2	TRBV7-6	TGTGCCAGCAGCTGGACCCTACGACGGGACAGTTACACCGGGGAGCTGTTTTTT	CASSWTLRRDSYTGELFF
.	.	TRBJ1-5	TRBV27	TGTGCCAGCAGTTTAGTGGGCAGTTCAAATCAGCCCCAGCATTTT	CASSLVGSSNQPQHF
.	.	TRBJ2-3	TRBV6-4	TGTGCCAGCAGTGACTATTCTAGCACAGATACGCAGTATTTT	CASSDYSSTDTQYF
.	TRBD2	TRBJ2-7	TRBV18	TGTGCCAGCTCACCACCGGGACTAGCGTCGGGTCCCTACGAGCAGTACTTC	CASSPPGLASGPYEQYF
.	.	TRBJ2-7	TRBV29-1	TGCAGCGTTGAACAGGGGGGCTACGAGCAGTACTTC	CSVEQGGYEQYF
.	TRBD1	TRBJ2-7	TRBV6-1	TGTGCCAGCAAAGAAGACAGGGGTTTCTACGAGCAGTACTTC	CASKEDRGFYEQYF
.	TRBD1	TRBJ1-5	TRBV27	TGTGCCAGCAGTTTATCGATGGAGGGGGCGAGATATAGGCCCCAGCATTTT	CASSLSMEGARYRPQHF
.	.	TRBJ2-7	TRBV5-4	TGTGCCAGCAGCTTGGCGGGGTTACCCTACGAGCAGTACTTC	CASSLAGLPYEQYF
.	.	TRBJ2-7	TRBV29-1	TGCAGCGTTGGGGGCGTGTACACCCGAGAGGAGCAGTACTTC	CSVGGVYTREEQYF
.	.	TRBJ2-3	TRBV7-2	TGTGCCAGCAGCTTAGAGCCAGGTACAGATACGCAGTATTTT	CASSLEPGTDTQYF
once	TRBD2	TRBJ2-5	TRBV7-6	TGTGCCAGCAGCTTACCGACTAGCGGGGGCTCGTATCAAGAGACCCAGTACTTC	CASSLPTSGGSYQETQYF
.	.	TRBJ1-3	TRBV28	TGTGCCAGCAGTTTTCGGGGCTTACTGGGAAACACCATATATTTT	CASSFRGLLGNTIYF
.	.	TRBJ1-4	TRBV9	TGTGCCAGCAGCGTAGGAGGGGAAAATGAAAAACTGTTTTTT	CASSVGGENEKLFF
.	.	TRBJ2-4	TRBV5-4	TGTGCCAGCAGCTTGCCGGGAGACGGCAAAAACATTCAGTACTTC	CASSLPGDGKNIQYF
few	.	TRBJ2-7	TRBV6-8	TGTGCCAGCAGTTACTCGACCCCATTATACGAGCAGTACTTC	CASSYSTPLYEQYF
.	TRBD1	TRBJ1-5	TRBV6-1	TGTGCCAGCAGTCTCGGGACAGTAAATCAGCCCCAGCATTTT	CASSLGTVNQPQHF